The clone carrying this T cell receptor beta chain was recorded only once. Antigen specificity is unknown. This sample is part of a study of T cell repertoires in cytomegalovirus infection. In the study overall: HLA-B-restricted CMV epitopes that are well studied, plus recently identified HLA-C-restricted ones, were used by the study. TCR beta signatures that were public indicated CMV infection and matching HLA type. Study outcomes and limitations: Dominant in the ex vivo response were TCR beta clonotypes restricted by HLA-C and specific for CMV. Public TCR beta family frequency separated CMV-and-HLA carriers, including in an independent cohort.

In TCRdb, the reads were re-called with MiXCR into one record per CDR3 protein. In the table there are 380,000 or so distinct CDR3 sequences, about 35% of which are singletons. The source of this sequence is a human donor in good health (CMV status not recorded). Some clones in this sample may be carry-over from other donors' samples. This sample comprised cultured PBMCs, obtained from culture after CMV antigen stimulation.

The CDR3 bases are TGTGCCAGCAGTTCGAGAGACACCCAAGAGACCCAGTACTTC. It is translated as CASSSRDTQETQYF. J is TRBJ2-5 and V is TRBV27; D call uncertain. The germline gives CDR1 MNHEY, CDR2 SMNVEV (reference sequence). Trimming took off 4 bases at V and 1 base at J, with 10 bases between the two ends. This CDR3 spans 14 amino acids.